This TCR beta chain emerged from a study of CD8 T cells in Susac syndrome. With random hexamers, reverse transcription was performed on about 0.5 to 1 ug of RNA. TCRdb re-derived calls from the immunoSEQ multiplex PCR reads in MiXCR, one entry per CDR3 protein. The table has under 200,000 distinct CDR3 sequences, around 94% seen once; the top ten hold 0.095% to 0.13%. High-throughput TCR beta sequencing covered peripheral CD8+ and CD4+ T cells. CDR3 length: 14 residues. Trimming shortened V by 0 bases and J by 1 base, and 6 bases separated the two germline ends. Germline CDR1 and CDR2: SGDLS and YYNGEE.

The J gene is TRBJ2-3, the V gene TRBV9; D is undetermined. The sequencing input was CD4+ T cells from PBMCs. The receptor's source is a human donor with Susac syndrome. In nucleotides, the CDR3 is TGTGCCAGCAGCGTAGCTTACGGCACAGATACGCAGTATTTT. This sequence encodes CASSVAYGTDTQYF.